One and the same sample provided the 7 T cell receptor beta chains below, sequenced in a study of blood T cell repertoires in COVID-19. Assay: immunoSEQ multiplex PCR; the TCRdb copy retains only in-frame clones and omits some. The sample includes some 100,000 clones, about 90% of them seen just once. Sequencing was done on a sample of peripheral blood. These receptors all come from a human donor in a cohort sampled during active COVID-19.

A single count supports this clone. The chain is built from TRBV18 and TRBJ1-2, with D perhaps TRBD1 (6 bases). CDR3 length: 16 residues. Germline-derived CDR1 and CDR2 are KGHSH and LQKENI. Trimming took 2 bases from V and 0 from J, leaving 13 bases between them. Here the CDR3 reads CASSPSGTPSNYGYTF. CDR3 DNA sequence: TGTGCCAGCTCACCAAGCGGGACACCATCTAACTATGGCTACACCTTC.

The chain combines TRBV10-1 with TRBJ2-2; TRBD2 might be the D (7 bases). The CDR3 contains 18 residues. Trimming took 3 bases from V and 2 from J, leaving 19 bases between them. CDR1 and CDR2 (germline): WNHNN, SYGVQD (reference sequence). CDR3 in DNA: TGCGCCAGCAGTGACCCGGGGGCTAGCGGACCTAACACCGGGGAGCTGTTTTTT. As protein: CASSDPGASGPNTGELFF.

V gene TRBV10-1 combines with J gene TRBJ1-6, with D uncertain. From germline, CDR1 is WNHNN and CDR2 SYGVQD (reference sequence). The CDR3 length is 13 residues. V dropped 3 bases and J dropped 10 bases, with 10 bases sitting between them. CDR3 coding DNA: TGCGCCAGCAGTGATGTGGGTAGCTCACCCCTCCACTTT. Encoded protein: CASSDVGSSPLHF.

The gene calls are TRBV7-9 and TRBJ2-3; TRBD1 might be the D (5 bases). This CDR3 has 15 amino acids. Trimming removed 3 bases at V and 7 bases at J, with 17 bases between. Germline values: CDR1 SEHNR, CDR2 FQNEAQ (reference sequence). The CDR3 region is CASSFRQGGSNTQYF. In DNA, the CDR3 is TGTGCCAGCAGCTTTCGGCAGGGTGGATCGAATACGCAGTATTTT.

The chain carries TRBV7-9 and TRBJ2-5; 7 bases agree with TRBD1. From germline, CDR1 is SEHNR and CDR2 FQNEAQ (reference sequence). V shed 8 bases, J shed 5 bases, and the junction held 14 bases outside the gene matches. The CDR3 consists of 15 residues. CDR3: CASGTEKGALETQYF. The CDR3 nucleotides are TGTGCCAGCGGAACCGAAAAGGGGGCTTTGGAGACCCAGTACTTC.

The chain couples TRBV28 to TRBJ2-2, with 10 bases that match TRBD1. The CDR3 extends over 18 amino acids. V dropped 5 bases and J dropped 3; count of bases not matched to a gene: 12. The germline V gene has CDR1 MDHEN and CDR2 SYDVKM. CDR3 loop: CASSPLSPGQGYTGELFF. The CDR3 nucleotides are TGTGCCAGCAGTCCGTTGAGTCCGGGACAGGGGTACACCGGGGAGCTGTTTTTT.

This rearrangement joins TRBV5-1 to TRBJ1-2; D gene ambiguous. The germline gives CDR1 SGHRS, CDR2 YFSETQ. This CDR3 spans 14 amino acids. V lost 1 base and J 1 base, leaving 8 bases between the germline ends. The CDR3 region has the DNA TGCGCCAGCAGCTTGATCGACTTTAACTATGGCTACACCTTC. It is translated as CASSLIDFNYGYTF.